This T cell receptor (beta chain) is from a study of blood T cell repertoires in COVID-19. In the study overall: Whether acute or convalescent, the COVID-19 samples came from the United States, Italy and Spain. PBMCs, B-cell-depleted T cells, or T cells were the source of the cDNA or gDNA that made up the material.

Repertoires were generated with immunoSEQ multiplex PCR, while TCRdb's copy carries only in-frame clones and drops some. The data show over 100,000 clones, about four fifths seen once. V lost 6 bases to trimming and J lost 2 bases, with 10 bases between them. The CDR3 spans 13 residues. Germline loops: CDR1 SGHTA, CDR2 FQGNSA. This clone was seen only once. Sequencing was performed on peripheral blood. The TCR was taken from a man aged 40-49 years with active or convalescent COVID-19. The chain couples TRBV7-2 to TRBJ1-2; D remains unclear. Here the CDR3 reads CASSYTPNYGYTF. CDR3 nucleotide sequence: TGTGCCAGCAGTTATACACCCAACTATGGCTACACCTTC.